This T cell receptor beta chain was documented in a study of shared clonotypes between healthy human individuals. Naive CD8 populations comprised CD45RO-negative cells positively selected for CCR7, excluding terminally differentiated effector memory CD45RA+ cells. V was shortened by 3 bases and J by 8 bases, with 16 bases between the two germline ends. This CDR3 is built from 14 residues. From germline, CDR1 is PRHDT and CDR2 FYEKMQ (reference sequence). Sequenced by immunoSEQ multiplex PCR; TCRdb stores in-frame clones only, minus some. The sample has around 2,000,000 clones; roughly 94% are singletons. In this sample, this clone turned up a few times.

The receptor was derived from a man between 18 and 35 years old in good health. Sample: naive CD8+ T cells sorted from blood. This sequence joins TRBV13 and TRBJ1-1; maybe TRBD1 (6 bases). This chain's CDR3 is CASSFTQGVGEAFF. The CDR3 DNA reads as TGTGCCAGCAGCTTCACACAGGGTGTTGGAGAAGCTTTCTTT.